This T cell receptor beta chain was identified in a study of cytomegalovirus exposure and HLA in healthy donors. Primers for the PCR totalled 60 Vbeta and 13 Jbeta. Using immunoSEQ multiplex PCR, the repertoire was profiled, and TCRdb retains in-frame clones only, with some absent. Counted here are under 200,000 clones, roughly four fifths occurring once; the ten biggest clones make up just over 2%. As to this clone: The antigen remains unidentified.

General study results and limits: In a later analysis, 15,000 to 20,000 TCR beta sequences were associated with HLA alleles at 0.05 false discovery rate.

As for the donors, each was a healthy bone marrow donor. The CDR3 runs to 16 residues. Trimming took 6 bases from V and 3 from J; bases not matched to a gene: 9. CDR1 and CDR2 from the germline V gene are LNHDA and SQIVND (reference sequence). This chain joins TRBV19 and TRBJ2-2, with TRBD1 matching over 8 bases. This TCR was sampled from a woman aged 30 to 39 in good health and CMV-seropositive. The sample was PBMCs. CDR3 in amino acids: CASRTAGTGYTGELFF. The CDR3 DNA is TGTGCCAGTAGAACCGCCGGGACAGGTTACACCGGGGAGCTGTTTTTT.